Presented here are 16 T cell receptor beta chains from one specimen sequenced in a study of cytomegalovirus exposure and HLA in healthy donors. It was with 60 Vbeta and 13 Jbeta primers that the PCR ran. Sequenced by immunoSEQ multiplex PCR; TCRdb stores in-frame clones only, minus some. The sample lists about 150,000 clones; around 85% were seen once. The sequenced material came from PBMCs. Source of these receptors: a woman in her thirties in good health and CMV-seronegative.

On this clone itself: The sample holds other DNA sequences that translate to the same CDR3. This chain uses TRBV7-9 with TRBJ1-2; D remains ambiguous. The CDR3 contains 14 residues. V was pared by 1 base and J by 3 bases, with 9 bases between. Germline loops: CDR1 SEHNR, CDR2 FQNEAQ (reference sequence). CDR3: CASSLVGRDYGYTF. The DNA for the CDR3 is TGTGCCAGCAGCTTAGTTGGGCGGGACTATGGCTACACCTTC.

The chain carries TRBV25-1 and TRBJ2-5; 11 bases match TRBD2. The CDR3 covers 14 residues. From germline, CDR1 is MGHDK and CDR2 SYGVNS. The J segment lost 4 bases and the V segment lost 6 bases, leaving 4 bases of the junction unmatched. In DNA form, the CDR3 reads TGTGCCAGCAGCCCAACTAGCGGGAGAGAGACCCAGTACTTC. It is translated as CASSPTSGRETQYF.

The chain links TRBV20-1 to TRBJ1-2; a possible D gene is TRBD1 (5 bases). The V gene's germline CDR1 is DFQATT and CDR2 SNEGSKA (reference sequence). The CDR3 has 11 residues. Trimming shortened V by 6 bases and J by 6 bases, and 11 bases separated the two germline ends. CDR3 coding DNA: TGCAGTGCCCCAGGGTTCCATGGCTACACCTTC. Its protein product is CSAPGFHGYTF.

In this sample, this clone turned up once. The rearrangement uses TRBV7-6 and TRBJ2-1, with D perhaps matching TRBD2 (5 bases). This CDR3 contains 13 residues. Looked up from germline, CDR1 is SGHVS and CDR2 is FNYEAQ. The ends were cut back, 4 bases at V and 7 bases at J, with 11 bases in the middle. This chain's CDR3 is CASSSQRGNEQFF. The CDR3 region has the DNA TGTGCCAGCAGCTCACAGCGAGGGAATGAGCAGTTCTTC.

The chain links TRBV4-1 to TRBJ2-1; D possibly corresponds to TRBD1 (6 bases). Germline V gene sequence: CDR1 MGHRA, CDR2 YSYEKL. Trimming cost V 3 bases and J 6 bases, with 18 bases left between them. The CDR3 is made up of 16 amino acids. CDR3 protein: CASSHPPAGDINEQFF. In nucleotides, the CDR3 is TGCGCCAGCAGCCACCCCCCAGCCGGGGACATCAATGAGCAGTTCTTC.

This sequence joins TRBV5-6 and TRBJ2-5, with TRBD1 identical over 7 bases. J gave up 2 bases and V 2 bases, and 6 bases lay outside the gene matches. CDR1 SGHDT and CDR2 YYEEEE come from the germline V gene. This CDR3 spans 15 amino acids. The CDR3 nucleotides read TGTGCCAGCAGCTTATTGGGACAGAGTCAAGAGACCCAGTACTTC. This translates into CASSLLGQSQETQYF. The whole variable domain, filled in from reference TRBV5-6 and TRBJ2-5, reads DAGVTQSPTHLIKTRGQQVTLRCSPKSGHDTVSWYQQALGQGPQFIFQYYEEEERQRGNFPDRFSGHQFPNYSSELNVNALLLGDSALYLCASSLLGQSQETQYFGPGTRLLVL.

CDR3 DNA sequence: TGCGCCAGCAGTGAGCGCAGGGGCGGAGATACGCAGTATTTT. Protein sequence: CASSERRGGDTQYF. V usage is TRBV10-1 and J usage is TRBJ2-3, with D possibly matching TRBD1 (6 bases). The V end was cut by 2 bases, the J end by 5 bases, with 11 bases between. This CDR3 is 14 amino acids long. Germline V lookup: CDR1 WNHNN, CDR2 SYGVQD (reference sequence).

This clone was counted a single time. The chain has TRBV5-6 and TRBJ1-6; D not certain. The V end lost 2 bases, the J end lost 10 bases, and 10 bases lay between the germline ends. The germline V gene encodes CDR1 SGHDT and CDR2 YYEEEE. This CDR3 is built from 13 residues. Here the CDR3 DNA reads TGTGCCAGCAGCTTTGGGAGTCTCTCACCCCTCCACTTT. This sequence encodes CASSFGSLSPLHF.

The chain uses TRBV5-4 and TRBJ2-5; weak D call: TRBD2 (7 bases). The CDR3 loop spans 14 amino acids. V lost 1 base, J lost 4 bases, and 11 bases lay in between. Per germline, CDR1 SGHNT and CDR2 YYREEE (reference sequence). The DNA for the CDR3 is TGTGCCAGCAGCTTGCTCGGGGGGCGAGAGACCCAGTACTTC. This encodes CASSLLGGRETQYF.

The CDR3 bases are TGTGCCACCAGCAGAGGACAGGCCACCTACAATGAGCAGTTCTTC. Protein product: CATSRGQATYNEQFF. This rearrangement joins TRBV15 to TRBJ2-1, with D perhaps TRBD1 (6 bases). This CDR3 region has 15 residues. In germline, CDR1 is LNHNV, CDR2 YYDKDF (reference sequence). The V gene lost 1 base and the J gene lost 2 bases, with 9 bases spanning the gap.

The genes are TRBV27 and TRBJ2-5, with a weak D call TRBD2 (5 bases). Germline V gene lookup returns CDR1 MNHEY and CDR2 SMNVEV (reference sequence). The CDR3 is 13 residues long. Trimming stripped 4 bases from V and 3 bases from J, with 9 bases between. Here the CDR3 reads CASSSDGEETQYF. Written as DNA, the CDR3 is TGTGCCAGCAGTTCCGACGGGGAAGAGACCCAGTACTTC.

The chain employs TRBV11-1 and TRBJ2-7, with TRBD1 matching over 8 bases. V was clipped by 5 bases and J by 2 bases; unmatched bases: 5. The CDR3 sequence is 14 residues long. The germline CDR1 and CDR2 sequences are SGHAT and FQDESV (reference sequence). The chain's CDR3 is CASSGSTGAYEQYF. In DNA, the CDR3 is TGTGCCAGCAGCGGTTCGACAGGGGCCTACGAGCAGTACTTC.

The rearrangement joins TRBV6-4 to TRBJ1-1, with D maybe TRBD1 (5 bases). The CDR3 loop spans 15 amino acids. V lost 6 bases to trimming and J lost 4 bases, with 18 bases between them. From germline, CDR1 is MRHNA and CDR2 SNTAGT. The CDR3, as DNA: TGTGCCAGCAGCCGGGGAATCGGGGGTGGCACTGAAGCTTTCTTT. Amino acid sequence: CASSRGIGGGTEAFF.

V and J are TRBV11-2 and TRBJ1-1, with TRBD1 matching 8 bases. V trimming: 5 bases; J trimming: 4 bases; junction bases outside the gene matches: 6. Looked up from germline, CDR1 is SGHAT and CDR2 is FQNNGV. This CDR3 has 14 amino acids. CDR3 sequence reads: CASSLDREVTEAFF. CDR3 coding DNA: TGTGCCAGCAGCCTGGACAGGGAGGTCACTGAAGCTTTCTTT.

This clone was seen once. The chain employs TRBV6-5 and TRBJ1-2; D is unclear. The germline gives CDR1 MNHEY, CDR2 SVGAGI. Trimming took off 0 bases at V and 8 bases at J, with 13 bases between the two ends. The CDR3 sequence is 14 residues long. This CDR3 reads CASSYSLDLEGYTF. Written as DNA, the CDR3 is TGTGCCAGCAGTTACTCCCTTGACTTGGAGGGCTACACCTTC.

The chain links TRBV7-3 to TRBJ2-3; a weak D match, TRBD1 (6 bases). From germline, CDR1 is SGHTA and CDR2 FQGTGA. V lost 3 bases, J lost 3 bases, and 19 bases lay in between. The CDR3 consists of 17 residues. The CDR3 here is CASSLVASRGGTDTQYF. The DNA of the CDR3 is TGTGCCAGCAGCTTGGTAGCCTCCCGAGGGGGTACAGATACGCAGTATTTT.